The clone carrying this TCR beta chain came up a few times. As yet, its antigen is unknown. Only in-frame clones appear in the TCRdb table, and some are missing; sequencing was by immunoSEQ multiplex PCR. The sample lists 150,000 or so clones; roughly 92% were seen once. The entry originates in a study of T cell responses to AZD1222 COVID-19 vaccine. Study results and caveats: Seropositive at baseline were only a handful of AZD1222 recipients. It should be noted that donors were predominantly white British and more often female, and clonal diversity was possibly underestimated. Epitopes outside B.1.351 and B.1.1.7 mutated regions reportedly drew nearly half of spike TCRs.

The CDR3 has 18 residues. Germline loops: CDR1 SGHRS, CDR2 YFSETQ. Losses at the gene ends were 3 bases for V and 4 bases for J; bases not matched to a gene: 14. The sample in question was peripheral blood, obtained 28 days after the second AZD1222 dose. The rearrangement uses TRBV5-1 and TRBJ2-3, with 10 bases fitting TRBD2. The sequence was collected from an adult who received the AZD1222 COVID-19 vaccine. CDR3 nucleotide sequence: TGCGCCAGCAGCTCCCAGGGCTTAGGCCTAGCGGGAGCAGATACGCAGTATTTT. Translating it yields CASSSQGLGLAGADTQYF.